A single sample is the source of the 12 T cell receptor beta chains below, sequenced in a study of T cells in Graves' hyperthyroidism and ophthalmopathy. The CDR3 regions of TCR beta were amplified from RNA transcripts. First-round RT-PCR of the TCR CDR3 relied on the HTBI primer set. MiXCR, run by TCRdb on the multiplex PCR reads, gives a single entry per CDR3 protein. In the table there are about 640,000 distinct CDR3 sequences, less than 25% of which are singletons. The sample consisted of blood. The receptors stem from a man aged 30 to 39 with Graves' ophthalmopathy.

This clonotype turned up a few times. V gene TRBV12-3 or TRBV12-4 combines with J gene TRBJ2-1; D remains unclear. Trimming took 5 bases from V and 6 from J, leaving 11 bases between them. The CDR3 loop spans 13 amino acids. For the CDR3, the DNA is TGTGCCAGCAGTACGGACGGCACCAATGAGCAGTTCTTC. Encoded protein: CASSTDGTNEQFF.

This clonotype has a count of ten or more. The chain uses TRBV28 and TRBJ2-1; 9 nucleotides agree with TRBD2. CDR3 length: 16 amino acids. CDR1 and CDR2 from the germline V gene are MDHEN and SYDVKM. V shed 2 bases, J shed 7 bases, and the junction held 9 bases outside the gene matches. CDR3 nucleotide sequence: TGTGCCAGCAGTTTAGGCGGTGCGGGAGGGGGTAATGAGCAGTTCTTC. Its translation is CASSLGGAGGGNEQFF. The full variable domain, rest sourced from reference TRBV28 and TRBJ2-1, is DVKVTQSSRYLVKRTGEKVFLECVQDMDHENMFWYRQDPGLGLRLIYFSYDVKMKEKGDIPEGYSVSREKKERFSLILESASTNQTSMYLCASSLGGAGGGNEQFFGPGTRLTVL.

This clonotype was counted ten times or more. V usage is TRBV12-3 or TRBV12-4 and J usage is TRBJ2-1; D possibly corresponds to TRBD2 (7 bases). The CDR3 runs 14 residues. V was clipped by 7 bases and J by 2 bases, with 12 bases between them. The CDR3 DNA is TGTGCCAGCATCATAGGGGGGGCCTACAATGAGCAGTTCTTC. Translation gives CASIIGGAYNEQFF.

The J gene is TRBJ2-1, the V gene TRBV27; perhaps TRBD1 as D (5 bases). CDR3 length: 17 amino acids. V lost 1 base, J lost 0 bases, and 13 bases lay in between. Germline V gives CDR1 MNHEY, CDR2 SMNVEV (reference sequence). The CDR3: CASSLFRASSSYNEQFF. The CDR3 DNA reads as TGTGCCAGCAGTTTATTCAGGGCCTCGAGCTCCTACAATGAGCAGTTCTTC.

This clonotype was observed a handful of times. V and J are TRBV27 and TRBJ1-6, with 10 bases matching TRBD1. The CDR3 is 16 amino acids. The germline V gene has CDR1 MNHEY and CDR2 SMNVEV (reference sequence). Trimming at V came to 5 bases and at J to 8 bases, leaving 9 bases not matched to a gene. CDR3 nucleotide sequence: TGTGCCAGCAGTCCAAGAGAGGGGACAGGGGATTCACCCCTCCACTTT. Its translation is CASSPREGTGDSPLHF.

V and J are TRBV20-1 and TRBJ1-4, with D hard to call. Per germline, CDR1 DFQATT and CDR2 SNEGSKA (reference sequence). CDR3 size: 13 residues. The germline V and J ends were trimmed by 1 base and 8 bases, with 11 bases remaining between them. CDR3 loop: CSARVRDDEKLFF. The CDR3 DNA reads as TGCAGTGCTAGAGTTCGCGACGACGAAAAACTGTTTTTT.

This clonotype was detected only a few times. The V and J genes are TRBV24-1 and TRBJ2-7; maybe TRBD1 (6 bases). In germline, CDR1 is KGHDR, CDR2 SFDVKD. Trimming pared 3 bases from V and 5 bases from J, leaving 16 bases between. The CDR3 is 15 amino acids. The CDR3 sequence is CATSDPQGSYDEQYF. The CDR3 nucleotides are TGTGCCACCAGTGATCCCCAGGGGAGTTACGACGAGCAGTACTTC.

This clonotype was detected ten times or more. The chain carries TRBV20-1 and TRBJ1-1; D gene ambiguous. Germline values: CDR1 DFQATT, CDR2 SNEGSKA (reference sequence). Trimming took 3 bases from V and 1 from J, leaving 9 bases between them. This CDR3 is built from 13 residues. CDR3 sequence: CSAREDSNTEAFF. As DNA, the CDR3 is TGCAGTGCTAGGGAAGATTCGAACACTGAAGCTTTCTTT.

This clonotype has a handful of counts. The CDR3 region is CASSYGSEQYF. DNA for the CDR3: TGTGCCAGCAGTTATGGTTCCGAGCAGTACTTC. V and J are TRBV28 and TRBJ2-7, with D uncertain. The germline CDR1 and CDR2 sequences are MDHEN and SYDVKM. The length of the CDR3 is 11 residues. The V gene lost 4 bases and the J gene lost 6 bases, with 7 bases spanning the gap.

A few counts support this clonotype. The chain carries TRBV9 and TRBJ2-2; TRBD2 aligns across 9 bases. V shed 1 base and J 1 base; nucleotides not matched to a gene: 11. Germline V lookup: CDR1 SGDLS, CDR2 YYNGEE. The CDR3 contains 19 residues. DNA for the CDR3: TGTGCCAGCAGCGTAACCAGGACTAGCGCCCTAGGGAACACCGGGGAGCTGTTTTTT. Its protein product is CASSVTRTSALGNTGELFF.

V gene TRBV2 combines with J gene TRBJ2-7; D not resolved. There are 12 residues in the CDR3. Looked up from germline, CDR1 is SNHLY and CDR2 is FYNNEI. The germline V and J ends were trimmed by 7 bases and 2 bases, with 9 bases remaining between them. CDR3 in DNA: TGTGCCAGCATGGCCAGACCCTACGAGCAGTACTTC. Translating gives CASMARPYEQYF. The whole variable domain, filled in from reference TRBV2 and TRBJ2-7, reads EPEVTQTPSHQVTQMGQEVILRCVPISNHLYFYWYRQILGQKVEFLVSFYNNEISEKSEIFDDQFSVERPDGSNFTLKIRSTKLEDSAMYFCASMARPYEQYFGPGTRLTVT.

In its sample, this clonotype was seen many times. The chain combines TRBV2 with TRBJ2-7; 9 bases match TRBD2. Germline CDR1 and CDR2: SNHLY and FYNNEI. The length of the CDR3 is 19 residues. The ends lost 2 bases at V and 0 bases at J; junction bases unmatched: 14. CDR3 DNA sequence: TGTGCCAGCAGTGAAAATTTGGGACTAGCTTTCTTGAGCTCCTACGAGCAGTACTTC. It yields the protein CASSENLGLAFLSSYEQYF.